One sample yielded the 12 T cell receptor beta chains listed below, sequenced in a study of shared clonotypes between healthy human individuals. Data came from immunoSEQ multiplex PCR; TCRdb stores just in-frame clones and leaves some out. The sample records 750,000 to 1,000,000 clones, nearly 95% being singletons. Terminally differentiated effector memory CD45RA+ cells were excluded by CCR7 positive selection of CD45RO-negative cells. The sequenced sample was naive CD8+ T cells sorted from blood. The receptor source for this set is a man aged 25-45 years in good health.

J is TRBJ2-1 and V is TRBV7-9, with D perhaps matching TRBD2 (5 bases). CDR3 length: 16 residues. Germline values: CDR1 SEHNR, CDR2 FQNEAQ (reference sequence). Trimming removed 5 bases from V and 6 bases from J, with 20 bases in between. This CDR3 reads CASSTGLTRQRNEQFF. CDR3 nucleotide sequence: TGTGCCAGCAGCACCGGACTCACACGTCAACGCAATGAGCAGTTCTTC.

This chain joins TRBV11-3 and TRBJ2-3; D is undetermined. CDR1 and CDR2 (germline): SGHNT, YENEEA. The V gene lost 2 bases and the J gene lost 4 bases, with 13 bases spanning the gap. The CDR3 extends over 15 amino acids. This chain's CDR3 is CASSLQQRGADTQYF. The CDR3 DNA is TGTGCCAGCAGCTTACAACAACGTGGCGCAGATACGCAGTATTTT.

This chain joins TRBV9 and TRBJ2-1; D is perhaps TRBD1 (6 bases). Germline V gives CDR1 SGDLS, CDR2 YYNGEE. The CDR3 covers 14 residues. Trimming cost V 3 bases and J 8 bases, with 15 bases left between them. The CDR3 protein is CASSASTGLDEQFF. CDR3 sequence (DNA): TGTGCCAGCAGCGCCTCGACAGGTTTGGATGAGCAGTTCTTC.

V and J are TRBV5-4 and TRBJ2-6; TRBD1 might be the D (5 bases). The germline V gene has CDR1 SGHNT and CDR2 YYREEE (reference sequence). V gave up 3 bases and J gave up 2 bases, with 9 bases separating them. The CDR3 runs to 15 residues. In DNA form, the CDR3 reads TGTGCCAGCAGCTCTCAGGGTACTGGGGCCAACGTCCTGACTTTC. Translating it yields CASSSQGTGANVLTF.

This chain connects TRBV11-1 to TRBJ2-2; D not resolved. The V gene lost 5 bases and the J gene lost 0 bases, with 7 bases spanning the gap. The CDR3 sequence is 14 residues long. Germline lookup yields CDR1 SGHAT and CDR2 FQDESV (reference sequence). CDR3 amino acids: CASSPVSNTGELFF. CDR3 DNA: TGTGCCAGCAGCCCTGTGTCGAACACCGGGGAGCTGTTTTTT.

V and J are TRBV5-5 and TRBJ2-3, with 9 nucleotides matching TRBD1. Germline V gene data show CDR1 as SGHKS and CDR2 as YYEKEE (reference sequence). This CDR3 has 16 residues. V dropped 1 base and J dropped 3; count of bases not matched to a gene: 6. Here the CDR3 reads CASSLTTGGKTDTQYF. In DNA, the CDR3 is TGTGCCAGCAGCTTGACCACAGGGGGCAAGACAGATACGCAGTATTTT.

J is TRBJ2-1 and V is TRBV2; the D is unclear. Trimming pared 8 bases from V and 7 bases from J, leaving 12 bases between. The CDR3 extends over 12 amino acids. CDR1 SNHLY and CDR2 FYNNEI come from the germline V gene. The CDR3 DNA sequence: TGTGCCAGCGGCCCGAGTGGAAATGAGCAGTTCTTC. This translates into CASGPSGNEQFF.

V usage is TRBV29-1 and J usage is TRBJ2-1, with D uncertain. The length of the CDR3 is 13 residues. The ends were cut back, 4 bases at V and 0 bases at J, with 7 bases in the middle. Germline assignment: CDR1 SQVTM and CDR2 ANQGSEA. For the CDR3, the DNA is TGCAGCGTTGCCTGGGGCTCCTACAATGAGCAGTTCTTC. Protein product: CSVAWGSYNEQFF.

This chain connects TRBV27 to TRBJ2-1; 9 nucleotides match TRBD2. The length of the CDR3 is 14 residues. The J segment lost 7 bases and the V segment lost 10 bases, leaving 11 bases of the junction unmatched. CDR1 MNHEY and CDR2 SMNVEV come from the germline V gene (reference sequence). CDR3 residues: CATSTAGGDNEQFF. In DNA form, the CDR3 reads TGTGCCACCTCAACGGCGGGAGGGGATAATGAGCAGTTCTTC.

This chain uses TRBV7-9 with TRBJ2-5; 9 nucleotides line up with TRBD1. Germline trimming cut 1 base from V and 3 bases from J; bases unmatched to any gene: 3. This CDR3 spans 15 amino acids. CDR1 and CDR2 (germline): SEHNR, FQNEAQ (reference sequence). The CDR3 region has the DNA TGTGCCAGCAGCTTAGGTTGGACAGGGGAAGAGACCCAGTACTTC. The encoded protein is CASSLGWTGEETQYF.

The rearrangement uses TRBV7-9 and TRBJ1-1; D gene ambiguous. With 2 bases removed from V and 4 bases from J, the gap between germline ends came to 17 bases. This CDR3 contains 16 residues. CDR1 is SEHNR and CDR2 is FQNEAQ in the germline V gene (reference sequence). The CDR3 is CASSLKRSSAATEAFF. The CDR3 region has the DNA TGTGCCAGCAGCTTAAAGCGTAGTAGCGCGGCCACTGAAGCTTTCTTT.

The rearrangement uses TRBV7-9 and TRBJ1-1; D gene uncertain. The CDR3 is made up of 17 amino acids. Between the trimmed V and J ends, which lost 4 bases and 0 bases, there was a span of 18 bases. Germline values: CDR1 SEHNR, CDR2 FQNEAQ (reference sequence). The CDR3 loop reads CASSSSLAGLMNTEAFF. CDR3 coding DNA: TGTGCCAGCAGCTCCAGCCTAGCCGGACTCATGAACACTGAAGCTTTCTTT.